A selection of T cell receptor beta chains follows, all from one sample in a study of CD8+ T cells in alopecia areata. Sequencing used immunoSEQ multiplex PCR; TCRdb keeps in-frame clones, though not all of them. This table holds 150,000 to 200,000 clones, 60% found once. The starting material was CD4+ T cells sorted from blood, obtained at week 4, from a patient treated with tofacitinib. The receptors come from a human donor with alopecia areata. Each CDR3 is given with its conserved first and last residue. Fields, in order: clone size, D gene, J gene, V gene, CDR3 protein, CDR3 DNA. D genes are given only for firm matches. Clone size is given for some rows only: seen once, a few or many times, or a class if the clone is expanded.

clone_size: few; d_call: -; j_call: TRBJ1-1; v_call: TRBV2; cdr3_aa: CASSPNPTNTEAFF; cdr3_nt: TGTGCCAGCTCACCCAATCCTACGAACACTGAAGCTTTCTTT
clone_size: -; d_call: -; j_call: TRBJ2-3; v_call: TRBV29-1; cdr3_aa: CSANPDTQYF; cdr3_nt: TGCAGCGCCAACCCGGATACGCAGTATTTT
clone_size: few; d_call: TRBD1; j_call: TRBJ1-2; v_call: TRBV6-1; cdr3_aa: CASSARQGWDYGYTF; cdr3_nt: TGTGCCAGCAGTGCACGACAGGGGTGGGACTATGGCTACACCTTC
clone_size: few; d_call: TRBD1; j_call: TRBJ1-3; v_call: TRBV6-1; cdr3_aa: CASSETGDSGNTIYF; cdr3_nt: TGTGCCAGCAGTGAGACAGGGGACTCTGGAAACACCATATATTTT
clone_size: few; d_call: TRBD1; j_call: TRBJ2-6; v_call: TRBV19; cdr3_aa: CASSLTGTGGIGANVLTF; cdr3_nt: TGTGCCAGTAGCCTTACCGGGACAGGGGGCATTGGGGCCAACGTCCTGACTTTC
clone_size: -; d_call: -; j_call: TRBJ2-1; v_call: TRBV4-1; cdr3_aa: CASSRVPSDEQFF; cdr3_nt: TGCGCCAGCAGCCGCGTCCCTAGTGATGAGCAGTTCTTC
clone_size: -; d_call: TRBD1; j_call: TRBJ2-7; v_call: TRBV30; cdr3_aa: CAWSPGQTYEQYF; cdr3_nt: TGTGCCTGGAGCCCGGGACAGACCTACGAGCAGTACTTC
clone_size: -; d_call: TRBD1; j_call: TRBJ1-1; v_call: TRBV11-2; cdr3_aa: CASSRDSRTEAFF; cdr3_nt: TGTGCCAGCAGTCGGGACAGTAGAACTGAAGCTTTCTTT
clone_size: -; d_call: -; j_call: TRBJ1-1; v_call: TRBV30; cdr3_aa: CAWSVVSGRTAEAFF; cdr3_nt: TGTGCCTGGAGTGTAGTGTCAGGCCGAACGGCTGAAGCTTTCTTT
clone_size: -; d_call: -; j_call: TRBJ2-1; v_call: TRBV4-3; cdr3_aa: CASSQERVGNEQFF; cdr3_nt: TGCGCCAGCAGCCAAGAAAGGGTTGGGAATGAGCAGTTCTTC
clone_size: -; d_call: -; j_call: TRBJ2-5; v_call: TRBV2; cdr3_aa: CASSTREEKTQYF; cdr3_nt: TGTGCCAGCAGTACCAGGGAGGAGAAGACCCAGTACTTC
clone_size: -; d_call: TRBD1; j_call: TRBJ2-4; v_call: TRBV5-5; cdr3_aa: CASSLSGGRNIQYF; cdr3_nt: TGTGCCAGCAGCTTGTCAGGGGGCAGGAACATTCAGTACTTC
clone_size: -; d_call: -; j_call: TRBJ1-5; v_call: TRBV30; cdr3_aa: CAWSAGAIQPQHF; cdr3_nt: TGTGCCTGGAGTGCGGGGGCAATTCAGCCCCAGCATTTT
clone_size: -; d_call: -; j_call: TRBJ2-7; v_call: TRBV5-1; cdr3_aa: CASSFISRGPYEQYF; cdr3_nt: TGCGCCAGCAGCTTTATCAGCAGGGGCCCCTACGAGCAGTACTTC
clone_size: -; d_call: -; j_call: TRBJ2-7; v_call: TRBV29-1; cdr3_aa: CSVEFNRAPNEQYF; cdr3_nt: TGCAGCGTTGAATTCAACAGGGCACCGAACGAGCAGTACTTC
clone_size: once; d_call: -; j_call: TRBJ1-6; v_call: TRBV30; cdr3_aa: CAWSETPLHF; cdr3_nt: TGTGCCTGGAGTGAAACACCCCTCCACTTT
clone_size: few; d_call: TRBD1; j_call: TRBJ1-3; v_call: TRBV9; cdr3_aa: CASSVEGQGTRRTIYF; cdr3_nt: TGTGCCAGCAGCGTAGAGGGACAGGGTACCCGACGGACCATATATTTT
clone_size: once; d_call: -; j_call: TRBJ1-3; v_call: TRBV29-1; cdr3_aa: CSAGTRGNTIYF; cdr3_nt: TGCAGCGCCGGGACGAGGGGAAACACCATATATTTT
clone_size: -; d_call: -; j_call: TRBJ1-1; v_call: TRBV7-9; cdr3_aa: CASSLRWGAEAFF; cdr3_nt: TGTGCCAGCAGCTTACGGTGGGGGGCTGAAGCTTTCTTT
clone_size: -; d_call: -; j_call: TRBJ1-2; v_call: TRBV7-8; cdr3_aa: CASSLGLVPYGYTF; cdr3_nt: TGTGCCAGCAGCTTAGGGCTAGTCCCCTATGGCTACACCTTC
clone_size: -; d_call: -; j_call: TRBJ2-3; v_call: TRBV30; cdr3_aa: CAWSAPGTDTQYF; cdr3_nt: TGTGCCTGGAGCGCGCCGGGCACAGATACGCAGTATTTT
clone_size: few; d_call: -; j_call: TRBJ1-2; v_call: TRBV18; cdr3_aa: CASSPSAGTRYGYTF; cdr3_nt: TGTGCCAGCTCACCCTCTGCCGGGACACGCTATGGCTACACCTTC
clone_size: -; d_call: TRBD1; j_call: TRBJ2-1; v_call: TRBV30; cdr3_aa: CAWSSRDRQSSYNEQFF; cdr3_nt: TGTGCCTGGAGTTCAAGGGACAGACAAAGCTCCTACAATGAGCAGTTCTTC
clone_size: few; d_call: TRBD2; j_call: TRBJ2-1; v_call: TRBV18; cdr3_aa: CASSRSGGFYNEQFF; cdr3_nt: TGTGCCAGCTCCCGTAGCGGGGGGTTCTACAATGAGCAGTTCTTC
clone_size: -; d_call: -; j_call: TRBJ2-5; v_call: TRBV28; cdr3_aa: CASSLGWKTQYF; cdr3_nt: TGTGCCAGCAGCCTAGGATGGAAGACCCAGTACTTC
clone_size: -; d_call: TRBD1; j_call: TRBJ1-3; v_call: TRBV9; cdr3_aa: CASSVEGADTIYF; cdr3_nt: TGTGCCAGCAGCGTAGAGGGGGCTGACACCATATATTTT
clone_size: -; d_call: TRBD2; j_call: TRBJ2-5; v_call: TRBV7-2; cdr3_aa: CASRPRGEETQYF; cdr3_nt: TGTGCCAGCAGGCCACGGGGGGAAGAGACCCAGTACTTC
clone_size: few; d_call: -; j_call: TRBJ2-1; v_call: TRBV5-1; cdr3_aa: CASSLPSSYNEQFF; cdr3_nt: TGCGCCAGCAGCTTGCCCTCCTCCTACAATGAGCAGTTCTTC
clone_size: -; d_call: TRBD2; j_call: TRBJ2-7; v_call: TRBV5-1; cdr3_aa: CASSLGPGLVTGEQYF; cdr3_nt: TGCGCCAGCAGCTTGGGACCGGGACTAGTAACGGGTGAGCAGTACTTC
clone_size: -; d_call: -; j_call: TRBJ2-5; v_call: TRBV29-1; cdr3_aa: CSVGTRVQETRYF; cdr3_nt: TGCAGCGTTGGGACGCGCGTCCAAGAGACCCGGTACTTC
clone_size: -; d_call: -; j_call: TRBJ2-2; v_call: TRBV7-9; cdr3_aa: CASSLGGLTNTGELFF; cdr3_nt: TGTGCCAGCAGCTTAGGGGGACTCACGAACACCGGGGAGCTGTTTTTT
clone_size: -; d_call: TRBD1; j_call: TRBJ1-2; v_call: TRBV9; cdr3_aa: CASSARQGSGGYTF; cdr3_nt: TGTGCCAGCAGCGCTCGACAGGGCTCGGGTGGCTACACCTTC
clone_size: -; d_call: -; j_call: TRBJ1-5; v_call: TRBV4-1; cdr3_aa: CASSQTAPQGPQHF; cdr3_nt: TGCGCCAGCAGCCAAACGGCACCTCAAGGCCCCCAGCATTTT
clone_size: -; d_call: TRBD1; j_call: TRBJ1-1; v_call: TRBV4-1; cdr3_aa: CASSQGAYYRGANTEAFF; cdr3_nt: TGCGCCAGCAGCCAAGGGGCCTATTACAGGGGAGCGAACACTGAAGCTTTCTTT
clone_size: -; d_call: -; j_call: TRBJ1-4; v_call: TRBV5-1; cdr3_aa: CASSLTAANEKLFF; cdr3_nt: TGCGCCAGCAGCTTGACAGCGGCTAATGAAAAACTGTTTTTT
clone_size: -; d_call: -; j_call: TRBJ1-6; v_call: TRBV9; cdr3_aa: CASSVDWQTNSPLHF; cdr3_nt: TGTGCCAGCAGCGTAGATTGGCAGACTAATTCACCCCTCCACTTT
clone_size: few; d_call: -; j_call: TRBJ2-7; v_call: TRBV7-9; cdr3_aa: CASSLRPYEQYF; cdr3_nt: TGTGCCAGCAGCTTGAGACCCTACGAGCAGTACTTC
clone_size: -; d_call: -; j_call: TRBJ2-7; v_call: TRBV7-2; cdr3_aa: CASSSRGTLHEQYF; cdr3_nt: TGTGCCAGCAGCTCCAGAGGGACACTCCACGAGCAGTACTTC
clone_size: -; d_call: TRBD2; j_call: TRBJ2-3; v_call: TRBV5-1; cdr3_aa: CASSEGLAGFSSTDTQYF; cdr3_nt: TGCGCCAGCAGCGAGGGACTAGCGGGCTTCTCTAGCACAGATACGCAGTATTTT
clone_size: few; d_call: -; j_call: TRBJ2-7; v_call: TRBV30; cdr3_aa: CAWSVDYEQYF; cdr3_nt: TGTGCCTGGAGTGTAGATTACGAGCAGTACTTC
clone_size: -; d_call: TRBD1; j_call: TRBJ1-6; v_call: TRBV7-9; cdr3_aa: CASSLTGQGGSPLHF; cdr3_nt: TGTGCCAGCAGCTTAACGGGACAGGGAGGTTCACCCCTCCACTTT
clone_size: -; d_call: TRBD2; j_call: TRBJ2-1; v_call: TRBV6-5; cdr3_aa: CASRPGLAGNEQFF; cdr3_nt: TGTGCCAGCAGACCGGGACTAGCGGGCAATGAGCAGTTCTTC
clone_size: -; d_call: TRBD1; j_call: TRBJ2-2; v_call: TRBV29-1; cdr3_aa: CSVGSRTGGTGELFF; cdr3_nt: TGCAGCGTTGGATCAAGGACAGGAGGTACCGGGGAGCTGTTTTTT
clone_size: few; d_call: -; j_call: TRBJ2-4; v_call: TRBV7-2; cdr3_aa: CASSFETRGGNIQYF; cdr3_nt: TGTGCCAGCAGCTTTGAGACTCGGGGAGGAAACATTCAGTACTTC
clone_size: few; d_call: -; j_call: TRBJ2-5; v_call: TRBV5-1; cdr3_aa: CASSTQHRETQYF; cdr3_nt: TGCGCCAGCAGCACCCAGCATCGAGAGACCCAGTACTTC
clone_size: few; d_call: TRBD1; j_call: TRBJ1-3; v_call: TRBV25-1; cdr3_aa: CASSDPYRGGGNTIYF; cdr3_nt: TGTGCCAGCAGTGATCCCTACAGGGGTGGTGGAAACACCATATATTTT
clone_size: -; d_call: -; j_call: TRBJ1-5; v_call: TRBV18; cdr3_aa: CASSPTVSQPQHF; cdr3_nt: TGTGCCAGCTCACCTACGGTGAGTCAGCCCCAGCATTTT
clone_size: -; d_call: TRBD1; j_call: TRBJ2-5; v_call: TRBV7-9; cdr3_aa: CASRPQFYRDRQQETQYF; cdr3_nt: TGTGCCAGCAGACCCCAATTTTACCGGGACAGACAGCAAGAGACCCAGTACTTC